These 9 T cell receptor beta chains share one sample of origin, sequenced in a study of T cell responses to AZD1222 COVID-19 vaccine. TCRdb keeps only in-frame clones here, not all; method: immunoSEQ multiplex PCR. Of under 200,000 clones detected, 80% to 95% appear once; the ten largest clones hold around 1.5%. The input for sequencing was peripheral blood, taken on day 0 of AZD1222 vaccination. The source of these receptors is an adult in good health.

The chain carries TRBV11-2 and TRBJ1-1, with D maybe TRBD1 (6 bases). This CDR3 is 13 amino acids long. Trimming removed 0 bases at V and 8 bases at J, with 10 bases between. Germline V lookup: CDR1 SGHAT, CDR2 FQNNGV. Written as DNA, the CDR3 is TGTGCCAGCAGCTTAGATGGCAGGGGAGAAGCTTTCTTT. It encodes CASSLDGRGEAFF.

The chain has TRBV15 and TRBJ1-1; 8 bases line up with TRBD1. The CDR3 has 16 residues. Germline-derived CDR1 and CDR2 are LNHNV and YYDKDF (reference sequence). V lost 0 bases to trimming and J lost 4 bases; unmatched junction nucleotides: 7. CDR3: CATSRDRQGAITEAFF. The CDR3 nucleotides are TGTGCCACCAGCAGAGATAGGCAGGGGGCGATCACTGAAGCTTTCTTT. Supplemented by reference TRBV15 and TRBJ1-1, the full variable domain reads DAMVIQNPRYQVTQFGKPVTLSCSQTLNHNVMYWYQQKSSQAPKLLFHYYDKDFNNEADTPDNFQSRRPNTSFCFLDIRSPGLGDTAMYLCATSRDRQGAITEAFFGQGTRLTVV.

This chain joins TRBV19 and TRBJ1-1; tentative D call: TRBD1 (6 bases). Trimming took 3 bases from V and 1 from J, leaving 18 bases between them. CDR1 is LNHDA, CDR2 SQIVND, per germline (reference sequence). The CDR3 contains 17 residues. Written as DNA, the CDR3 is TGTGCCAGTAGTATCTTCGCTATCCGGGGGGCGAACACTGAAGCTTTCTTT. Encoded protein: CASSIFAIRGANTEAFF. The full variable domain, completed using reference TRBV19 and TRBJ1-1, is DGGITQSPKYLFRKEGQNVTLSCEQNLNHDAMYWYRQDPGQGLRLIYYSQIVNDFQKGDIAEGYSVSREKKESFPLTVTSAQKNPTAFYLCASSIFAIRGANTEAFFGQGTRLTVV.

The J gene is TRBJ2-7, the V gene TRBV6-5; D is ambiguous. Germline values: CDR1 MNHEY, CDR2 SVGAGI. This CDR3 contains 12 residues. The V gene lost 6 bases and the J gene lost 5 bases, with 11 bases spanning the gap. The CDR3 here is CASSPDRDEQYF. The CDR3, as DNA: TGTGCCAGCAGCCCCGACCGGGACGAGCAGTACTTC.

The rearrangement joins TRBV11-1 to TRBJ2-1; 16 bases line up with TRBD2. This CDR3 has 16 residues. V lost 5 bases to trimming and J lost 6 bases; unmatched junction nucleotides: 4. Germline V gene lookup returns CDR1 SGHAT and CDR2 FQDESV (reference sequence). The CDR3 reads CASSPGLAGGANEQFF. CDR3 bases: TGTGCCAGCAGCCCGGGACTAGCGGGAGGGGCCAATGAGCAGTTCTTC. The full variable domain, with the rest looked up from reference TRBV11-1 and TRBJ2-1, is EAEVAQSPRYKITEKSQAVAFWCDPISGHATLYWYRQILGQGPELLVQFQDESVVDDSQLPKDRFSAERLKGVDSTLKIQPAELGDSAMYLCASSPGLAGGANEQFFGPGTRLTVL.

The chain carries TRBV5-1 and TRBJ2-1; a possible D gene is TRBD2 (6 bases). In germline, CDR1 is SGHRS, CDR2 YFSETQ. The CDR3 consists of 15 residues. Between the trimmed V and J ends, which lost 7 bases and 8 bases, there was a span of 22 bases. The CDR3 bases are TGCGCCAGCCACACGGGAGCGGATAGGTCCGATGAGCAGTTCTTC. It encodes CASHTGADRSDEQFF.

This sequence joins TRBV12-3 or TRBV12-4 and TRBJ2-5, with 8 bases aligning to TRBD1. The CDR3 runs 13 residues. Trimming at V came to 4 bases and at J to 5 bases, leaving 3 bases not matched to a gene. The CDR3, as DNA: TGTGCCAGCAGTTCAGACAGGGGCGAGACCCAGTACTTC. This encodes CASSSDRGETQYF.

On this clone: Different DNA sequences within this sample yield the same CDR3. The J gene is TRBJ1-1, the V gene TRBV6-5; D remains unclear. Trimming shortened V by 2 bases and J by 7 bases, and 5 bases separated the two germline ends. CDR3 length equals 11 residues. Germline V CDR1 and CDR2: MNHEY, SVGAGI. CDR3 residues: CASSYLGEAFF. CDR3 in DNA: TGTGCCAGCAGTTACCTAGGTGAAGCTTTCTTT.

This clone was seen only once. The chain has TRBV9 and TRBJ2-7; D is undetermined. V gave up 4 bases and J gave up 2 bases, with 13 bases separating them. This CDR3 contains 14 residues. Germline V gene data show CDR1 as SGDLS and CDR2 as YYNGEE. The CDR3: CASSPLGHPYEQYF. In DNA form, the CDR3 reads TGTGCCAGCAGCCCTCTAGGGCACCCCTACGAGCAGTACTTC.